The rows below give T cell receptor beta chains drawn from one sample of a study of T-cell reconstitution after alpha-beta-depleted transplantation in children. TCRdb ran MiXCR on the PCR reads and lists one entry per CDR3 protein. The sample holds approximately 400,000 distinct CDR3 sequences, about 11% seen once. The sample here was PBMCs from the stem cell graft donor, taken from the stem cell graft. All receptors come from a human donor who donated a stem cell graft to a child with acute myeloid leukemia. Each CDR3 is given with its conserved first and last residue. Fields, in order: D gene, V gene, CDR3 length, clone size, J gene, CDR3 protein, CDR3 DNA. D genes are given only for firm matches. Rows give clone size only sometimes, using once, few, many, or a class for an expanded clone.

D gene: TRBD1
V gene: TRBV30
CDR3 length: 14
clone size: .
J gene: TRBJ2-5
CDR3 protein: CAWSAGTGLRAQYF
CDR3 DNA: TGTGCCTGGAGTGCCGGGACAGGCCTGAGGGCCCAGTACTTC

D gene: .
V gene: TRBV27
CDR3 length: 15
clone size: .
J gene: TRBJ1-6
CDR3 protein: CASSFQGSYNSPLHF
CDR3 DNA: TGTGCCAGCAGTTTTCAAGGCTCCTATAATTCACCCCTCCACTTT

D gene: .
V gene: TRBV19
CDR3 length: 15
clone size: .
J gene: TRBJ2-5
CDR3 protein: CASSRAADRPETQYF
CDR3 DNA: TGTGCCAGTAGTAGGGCGGCGGACCGACCTGAGACCCAGTACTTC

D gene: .
V gene: TRBV18
CDR3 length: 14
clone size: .
J gene: TRBJ2-1
CDR3 protein: CASSREISYNEQFF
CDR3 DNA: TGTGCCAGCTCACGGGAGATTTCCTACAATGAGCAGTTCTTC

D gene: .
V gene: TRBV12-3/TRBV12-4
CDR3 length: 16
clone size: .
J gene: TRBJ1-5
CDR3 protein: CASSPRGQGRGQPQHF
CDR3 DNA: TGTGCCAGCAGCCCCCGAGGGCAGGGTAGAGGGCAGCCCCAGCATTTT

D gene: .
V gene: TRBV14
CDR3 length: 12
clone size: few
J gene: TRBJ1-1
CDR3 protein: CASSQDAEGAFF
CDR3 DNA: TGTGCCAGCAGCCAAGATGCCGAGGGAGCTTTCTTT

D gene: TRBD1
V gene: TRBV20-1
CDR3 length: 15
clone size: few
J gene: TRBJ2-5
CDR3 protein: CSASQRTGRQETQYF
CDR3 DNA: TGCAGTGCTAGTCAAAGGACAGGGCGGCAAGAGACCCAGTACTTC

D gene: TRBD2
V gene: TRBV29-1
CDR3 length: 15
clone size: many
J gene: TRBJ2-5
CDR3 protein: CSSHLAGRPQETQYF
CDR3 DNA: TGCAGTAGCCATCTAGCGGGGCGCCCCCAAGAGACCCAGTACTTC

D gene: .
V gene: TRBV12-3/TRBV12-4
CDR3 length: 13
clone size: few
J gene: TRBJ1-1
CDR3 protein: CASSFPGDTEAFF
CDR3 DNA: TGTGCCAGCAGTTTTCCAGGGGACACTGAAGCTTTCTTT

D gene: .
V gene: TRBV12-3/TRBV12-4
CDR3 length: 15
clone size: .
J gene: TRBJ2-3
CDR3 protein: CASSLFQAPTDTQYF
CDR3 DNA: TGTGCCAGCAGTTTGTTTCAGGCCCCCACAGATACGCAGTATTTT

D gene: .
V gene: TRBV4-1
CDR3 length: 16
clone size: many
J gene: TRBJ2-3
CDR3 protein: CASHLGSLGGPDTQYF
CDR3 DNA: TGCGCCAGCCACCTTGGATCCCTCGGGGGGCCAGATACGCAGTATTTT